This TCR beta chain was obtained from a study of CD8+ T cells in alopecia areata. Notes on the study in general: In patients, TCRs were shared less clearly than in mice, and HLA may possibly be involved.

This clone was seen a few times. Its antigen remains unknown. The CDR3 spans 14 residues. With 1 base removed from V and 6 bases from J, the gap between germline ends came to 13 bases. Germline V CDR1 and CDR2: KGHSH, LQKENI. Reverse transcription of extracted RNA yielded cDNA, which provided the sequencing template. Only in-frame clones appear in the TCRdb table, and some are missing; sequencing was by immunoSEQ multiplex PCR. The sample shows 110,000 to 150,000 clones, roughly 46% of them seen only once. This TCR derives from a human donor with alopecia areata. Sequencing used CD4+ T cells sorted from blood, obtained at week 0. J is TRBJ2-7 and V is TRBV18, with TRBD1 as a possible D gene (6 bases). CDR3: CASSPRQGMGEQYF. The CDR3 nucleotides read TGTGCCAGCTCACCACGCCAGGGGATGGGCGAGCAGTACTTC.